The clone carrying this TCR beta chain was detected once. The sample belongs to a study of blood T cell repertoires in COVID-19. Clones were sequenced by immunoSEQ multiplex PCR, and TCRdb holds only the in-frame ones, with some missing. The sample records just under 350,000 clones, 88% being singletons. CDR1 is LNHDA and CDR2 is SQIVND in the germline V gene (reference sequence). The CDR3 loop spans 18 amino acids. The trim removed 4 bases at V and 8 bases at J, leaving 19 bases unmatched. Sequenced sample: peripheral blood. The V gene is TRBV19, the J gene TRBJ1-2; TRBD1 matches 10 bases. The sequence came from a woman in her seventies with COVID-19, enrolled during active disease. The CDR3 region has the DNA TGTGCCAGTAGTAGCCTCCGGGACAGGGGCCTTTTATCGAGCGGCTACACCTTC. Amino acid sequence: CASSSLRDRGLLSSGYTF.